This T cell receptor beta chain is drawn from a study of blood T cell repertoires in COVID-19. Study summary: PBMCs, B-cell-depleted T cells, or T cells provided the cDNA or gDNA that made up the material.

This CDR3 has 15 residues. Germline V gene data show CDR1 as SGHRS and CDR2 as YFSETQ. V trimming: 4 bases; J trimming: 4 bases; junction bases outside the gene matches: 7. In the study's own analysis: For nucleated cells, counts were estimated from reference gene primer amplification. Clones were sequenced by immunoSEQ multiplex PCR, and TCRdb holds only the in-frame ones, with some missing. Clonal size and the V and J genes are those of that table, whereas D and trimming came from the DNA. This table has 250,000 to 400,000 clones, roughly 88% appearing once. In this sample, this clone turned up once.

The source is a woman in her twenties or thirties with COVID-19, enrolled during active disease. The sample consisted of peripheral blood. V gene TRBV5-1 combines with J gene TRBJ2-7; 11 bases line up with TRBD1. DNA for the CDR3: TGCGCCAGCAGCACGGGACAGGGGGGTCGATACGAGCAGTACTTC. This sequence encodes CASSTGQGGRYEQYF.